The 21 T cell receptor beta chains below come from one sample, sequenced in a study of blood T cell repertoires in COVID-19 (dated by TCRdb to about 2020). Library construction relied on the immunoSEQ multiplex PCR assay. Here the immuneACCESS table is served through TCRdb, limited to in-frame sequences with V and J called. Missing clones are a known gap in these copies; in checked studies unresolved V genes cover under half, and the rest lacks a known reason. The sample table holds hundreds of thousands of clones, of which 85% to 90% were seen once. The ten largest clones take up roughly 1.7% of the sample. The material sequenced was PBMCs or T cells enriched from blood (not recorded which). All receptors derive from a woman aged 50 to 65 who had recovered from COVID-19.

This clone was observed a handful of times. The V call is TRBV14, the J call TRBJ1-2; 7 nucleotides line up with TRBD1. The junction had 9 bases not matched to a gene; V was cut back by 2 bases and J by 6 bases. CDR3 length equals 15 residues. The germline gives CDR1 SGHDN, CDR2 FVKESK. Here the CDR3 DNA reads TGTGCCAGCAGCCAATCCGGGACAGTTGGAGATGGCTACACCTTC. Translated: CASSQSGTVGDGYTF.

The chain combines TRBV6-6 with TRBJ1-2; TRBD1 agrees at 10 bases. In germline, CDR1 is MNHNY, CDR2 SVGAGI (reference sequence). V was pared by 5 bases and J by 5 bases, with 26 bases of the junction left unmatched. The CDR3 sequence is 21 residues long. CDR3 nucleotide sequence: TGTGCCAGCAGTCTAACGTACCGACAGGGGGCAAAAATTCTTCATTCATATGGCTACACCTTC. Residues: CASSLTYRQGAKILHSYGYTF.

The gene calls are TRBV3-1 (or the pseudogene TRBV3-2) and TRBJ2-1; 7 nucleotides line up with TRBD1. Germline V CDR1 and CDR2: LGHDT, YNNKEL (reference sequence). V was pared by 3 bases and J by 1 base, with 3 bases of the junction left unmatched. The CDR3 contains 15 residues. CDR3 residues: CASSQTGWSYNEQFF. CDR3 bases: TGTGCCAGCAGCCAGACAGGGTGGTCCTACAATGAGCAGTTCTTC.

The V call is TRBV7-6, the J call TRBJ1-1; D is possibly TRBD1 (6 bases). Trimming removed 3 bases from V and 1 base from J, with 9 bases in between. CDR1 is SGHVS and CDR2 is FNYEAQ in the germline V gene. The CDR3 loop spans 14 amino acids. As DNA, the CDR3 is TGTGCCAGCAGCTTGGACAGTCGGAACACTGAAGCTTTCTTT. Translating gives CASSLDSRNTEAFF.

This sequence joins TRBV2 and TRBJ2-1; maybe TRBD2 (6 bases). CDR3 size: 13 residues. V was clipped by 7 bases and J by 6 bases, with 13 bases between them. Germline V lookup: CDR1 SNHLY, CDR2 FYNNEI. CDR3 sequence reads: CASKRERVNEQFF. The CDR3 region has the DNA TGTGCCAGCAAAAGGGAGCGGGTCAATGAGCAGTTCTTC.

V usage is TRBV2 and J usage is TRBJ2-3; 8 positions match TRBD2. V was pared by 5 bases and J by 5 bases, with 6 bases of the junction left unmatched. Germline V gene sequence: CDR1 SNHLY, CDR2 FYNNEI. The CDR3 sequence is 14 residues long. CDR3 DNA sequence: TGTGCCAGCAGTCCCGGGACTAGTCTAGATACGCAGTATTTT. Residues: CASSPGTSLDTQYF.

The J gene is TRBJ1-2, the V gene TRBV28, with TRBD1 as a possible D gene (5 bases). V gave up 5 bases and J gave up 5 bases, with 21 bases separating them. Germline V CDR1 and CDR2: MDHEN, SYDVKM. The CDR3 is 16 residues long. CDR3 in DNA: TGTGCCAGCAGTCCCCCCCCCTCCGCGCAGGGTTATGGCTACACCTTC. It yields the protein CASSPPPSAQGYGYTF.

With respect to this clone: The junction and the germline gene differ at one end; a read error may be behind it. This chain joins TRBV20-1 and TRBJ2-3, with a tentative D call TRBD2 (5 bases). The CDR3 consists of 11 residues. Per the germline V gene, CDR1 is DFQATT and CDR2 is SNEGSKA (reference sequence). CDR3 protein: CSASNLGVFHF. CDR3 in DNA: TGCAGTGCGAGTAATCTCGGGGTATTCCATTTT.

This clone turned up a few times. This chain uses TRBV2 with TRBJ2-1; TRBD2 matches at 14 bases. Germline V gene data show CDR1 as SNHLY and CDR2 as FYNNEI. The CDR3 loop spans 17 amino acids. V trimming: 3 bases; J trimming: 4 bases; junction bases outside the gene matches: 5. The CDR3 is CASSEGTSGSLYNEQFF. The DNA for the CDR3 is TGTGCCAGCAGTGAGGGGACTAGCGGGAGTCTTTACAATGAGCAGTTCTTC.

The gene calls are TRBV9 and TRBJ2-7; 8 bases match TRBD1. Germline values: CDR1 SGDLS, CDR2 YYNGEE. The CDR3 is made up of 15 amino acids. Unmatched junction bases numbered 7, after V lost 3 bases and J lost 2 bases. The CDR3 region is CASSGRTGNTYEQYF. CDR3 in DNA: TGTGCCAGCAGCGGCAGGACAGGGAATACCTACGAGCAGTACTTC.

The chain couples TRBV5-1 to TRBJ2-1; weak D call: TRBD2 (6 bases). Trimming removed 2 bases at V and 9 bases at J, with 9 bases between. The CDR3 contains 12 residues. Germline CDR1 reads SGHRS; CDR2 reads YFSETQ. In DNA form, the CDR3 reads TGCGCCAGCAGCTTTGGAGGGGTTGAGCAGTTCTTC. The encoded protein is CASSFGGVEQFF.

The chain couples TRBV7-9 to TRBJ2-7; TRBD1 is a possible D gene (6 bases). Germline V gene lookup returns CDR1 SEHNR and CDR2 FQNEAQ (reference sequence). The CDR3 contains 14 residues. V lost 5 bases, J lost 5 bases, and 16 bases lay in between. The CDR3: CASSPTGFQHEQYF. Written as DNA, the CDR3 is TGTGCCAGCAGCCCCACAGGGTTTCAACACGAGCAGTACTTC.

This clone was seen just once. J is TRBJ1-6 and V is TRBV28; 8 bases agree with TRBD1. The CDR3 is 15 residues long. Trimming cost V 2 bases and J 10 bases; bases outside gene matches: 7. CDR1 is MDHEN and CDR2 is SYDVKM in the germline V gene. CDR3 loop: CASSLMDRVGSPLHF. In DNA form, the CDR3 reads TGTGCCAGCAGTTTAATGGACAGGGTGGGCTCACCCCTCCACTTT.

The rearrangement uses TRBV10-3 and TRBJ1-6; 9 bases match TRBD1. CDR3 length: 14 residues. Germline V CDR1 and CDR2: ENHRY, SYGVKD. Trimming cost V 6 bases and J 14 bases; bases outside gene matches: 11. This CDR3 is CAISPGTGTRTLHF. The DNA of the CDR3 is TGTGCCATCAGCCCCGGGACAGGGACTCGCACCCTCCACTTT.

J is TRBJ2-7 and V is TRBV28, with D tentatively TRBD2 (6 bases). Trimming cost V 6 bases and J 1 base, with 10 bases left between them. The CDR3 runs to 13 residues. In germline, CDR1 is MDHEN, CDR2 SYDVKM. CDR3 loop: CASSNSGSYEQYF. DNA of the CDR3: TGTGCCAGCAGCAATAGCGGATCCTACGAGCAGTACTTC.

The CDR3 region has the DNA TGTGCCAGCAGCTTTACGGGGGATGGTTTTGGGGCCAACGTCCTGACTTTC. It translates to CASSFTGDGFGANVLTF. The rearrangement uses TRBV7-2 and TRBJ2-6; D is possibly TRBD2 (6 bases). This CDR3 has 17 residues. V lost 3 bases and J 3 bases, leaving 15 bases between the germline ends. CDR1 and CDR2 from the germline V gene are SGHTA and FQGNSA.

The chain employs TRBV19 and TRBJ2-3; TRBD1 matches 7 bases. J was trimmed by 2 bases and V by 1 base; bases with no gene match: 6. The CDR3 loop spans 16 amino acids. Per the germline V gene, CDR1 is LNHDA and CDR2 is SQIVND (reference sequence). The CDR3 sequence: CASSIGQGKPTDTQYF. In DNA, the CDR3 is TGTGCCAGTAGTATAGGACAGGGTAAGCCCACAGATACGCAGTATTTT.

The J gene is TRBJ2-5, the V gene TRBV14; D may be TRBD1 (5 bases). CDR3 length: 13 residues. The V and J ends lost 6 bases and 0 bases respectively, with 8 bases between them. CDR1 is SGHDN and CDR2 is FVKESK in the germline V gene. The CDR3 nucleotides are TGTGCCAGCAGTAGGACACACCAAGAGACCCAGTACTTC. The encoded protein is CASSRTHQETQYF.

The rearrangement uses TRBV27 and TRBJ2-3; D not certain. There are 12 residues in the CDR3. V lost 4 bases and J lost 1, with 3 bases in between. Germline CDR1 reads MNHEY; CDR2 reads SMNVEV (reference sequence). This CDR3 reads CASSSGTDTQYF. CDR3 coding DNA: TGTGCCAGCAGTTCCGGCACAGATACGCAGTATTTT.

The V gene is TRBV5-4, the J gene TRBJ2-2; TRBD1 aligns across 8 bases. From germline, CDR1 is SGHNT and CDR2 YYREEE (reference sequence). V trimming: 1 base; J trimming: 2 bases; junction bases outside the gene matches: 7. The CDR3 covers 17 residues. The CDR3 loop reads CASSLRPPGGNTGELFF. The CDR3 DNA reads TGTGCCAGCAGCTTGCGGCCCCCAGGGGGCAACACCGGGGAGCTGTTTTTT.

The chain combines TRBV2 with TRBJ2-5, with D unclear. This CDR3 region has 16 residues. V was cut by 0 bases and J by 4 bases, with 15 bases left in between. In germline, CDR1 is SNHLY, CDR2 FYNNEI. As DNA, the CDR3 is TGTGCCAGCAGTGAAGCGCTTTGGCAGGTAGGAGAGACCCAGTACTTC. Protein: CASSEALWQVGETQYF.